One sample yielded the 11 T cell receptor beta chains listed below, sequenced in a study of T cells in Graves' hyperthyroidism and ophthalmopathy. TCR beta CDR3 sequences were amplified from RNA transcripts. The HTBI primer set served for first-round RT-PCR of the TCR CDR3. TCRdb reanalysed the multiplex PCR reads using MiXCR and keeps one entry per CDR3 protein. This table holds hundreds of thousands of distinct CDR3 sequences, 16% found once. The sequencing input was blood. The receptors derive from a woman under 30 with Graves' hyperthyroidism.

This clonotype was picked up a small number of times. The rearrangement joins TRBV6-2 or TRBV6-3 to TRBJ2-7; TRBD1 aligns across 10 bases. The V gene's germline CDR1 is MNHEY and CDR2 SVGEGT. The CDR3 contains 14 residues. The junction had 7 bases not matched to a gene; V was cut back by 6 bases and J by 5 bases. The CDR3 protein is CASRNPGQGHEQYF. The CDR3 DNA sequence: TGTGCCAGCAGAAACCCGGGACAGGGGCACGAGCAGTACTTC.

Note on this clonotype: A much larger clonotype is one base distant, so this may be a read error. The CDR3 DNA sequence: TGTGTCAGCAGCTTGCCAGGGCATCAGCCCCAGCATTTT. It codes for CVSSLPGHQPQHF. This sequence joins TRBV11-3 and TRBJ1-5; a weak D match, TRBD1 (5 bases). CDR1 and CDR2 (germline): SGHNT, YENEEA. CDR3 length: 13 amino acids. Supplemented by reference TRBV11-3 and TRBJ1-5, the full variable domain reads EAGVVQSPRYKIIEKKQPVAFWCNPISGHNTLYWYLQNLGQGPELLIRYENEEAVDDSQLPKDRFSAERLKGVDSTLKIQPAELGDSAVYLCVSSLPGHQPQHFGDGTRLSIL.

The V and J genes are TRBV7-9 and TRBJ2-1; possible D gene TRBD2, 6 bases. CDR1 and CDR2 from the germline V gene are SEHNR and FQNEAQ (reference sequence). The CDR3 spans 20 residues. The ends were cut back, 0 bases at V and 7 bases at J, with 28 bases in the middle. In DNA form, the CDR3 reads TGTGCCAGCAGCTTAGCGCGATCCGGGGGTGGGGGAGTGGGCTTAAATGAGCAGTTCTTC. This gives the protein CASSLARSGGGGVGLNEQFF.

Ten or more counts support this clonotype. The chain has TRBV18 and TRBJ2-7; either TRBD1 or TRBD2 may fit D (6 bases each). CDR1 and CDR2 (germline): KGHSH, LQKENI. This CDR3 comprises 13 residues. Between the trimmed V and J ends, which lost 2 bases and 5 bases, there was a span of 10 bases. CDR3 amino acids: CASSPSGGHEQYF. The DNA of the CDR3 is TGTGCCAGCTCACCATCCGGGGGCCACGAGCAGTACTTC.

In its sample, this clonotype was seen a few times. This chain joins TRBV3-1 and TRBJ2-1; TRBD2 agrees at 9 bases. V shed 5 bases, J shed 6 bases, and the junction held 14 bases outside the gene matches. This CDR3 region has 17 residues. The germline gives CDR1 LGHDT, CDR2 YNNKEL (reference sequence). CDR3 loop: CASSVGGPAGGGNEQFF. The DNA for the CDR3 is TGTGCCAGCAGCGTAGGGGGCCCAGCGGGAGGTGGCAATGAGCAGTTCTTC.

This clonotype has more than one count but fewer than ten. The chain recombines TRBV3-1 with TRBJ1-4; TRBD1 aligns across 7 bases. The ends lost 3 bases at V and 8 bases at J; junction bases unmatched: 9. The CDR3 is 15 residues long. Germline V CDR1 and CDR2: LGHDT, YNNKEL (reference sequence). CDR3 DNA sequence: TGTGCCAGCAGCCACAAGGTCGGGACAGAGGAAAAACTGTTTTTT. Encoded protein: CASSHKVGTEEKLFF.

This clonotype was picked up many times. The chain couples TRBV12-3 or TRBV12-4 to TRBJ1-3; possible D gene TRBD1, 5 bases. Trimming left V 5 bases short and J 0 bases short, with 11 bases between. CDR3 size: 15 residues. Here the CDR3 reads CASSRGTDSGNTIYF. CDR3 bases: TGTGCCAGCAGTCGTGGGACGGACTCTGGAAACACCATATATTTT.

This clonotype was found many times. The chain carries TRBV28 and TRBJ2-2; TRBD2 aligns across 9 bases. J gave up 5 bases and V 6 bases, and 10 bases lay outside the gene matches. Per germline, CDR1 MDHEN and CDR2 SYDVKM. The CDR3 is 16 amino acids. The CDR3 coding sequence is TGTGCCAGCAGCACCATTAGCGGGGGTAGGACCGGGGAGCTGTTTTTT. As protein: CASSTISGGRTGELFF.

At least ten counts were recorded for this clonotype. The genes are TRBV10-1 and TRBJ2-2; 8 bases agree with TRBD1. V shed 9 bases, J shed 1 base, and the junction held 4 bases outside the gene matches. CDR1 is WNHNN and CDR2 is SYGVQD in the germline V gene (reference sequence). The CDR3 contains 14 residues. CDR3 sequence reads: CASPGTGNTGELFF. In DNA form, the CDR3 reads TGCGCCAGTCCCGGGACAGGGAACACCGGGGAGCTGTTTTTT.

Comments on this clonotype: A much bigger clone sits one base away, suggesting this may be a read error. This chain connects TRBV7-9 to TRBJ2-7, with 10 bases lining up with TRBD1. The tail of the sequence fits TRBJ2-1 better, so the J call may be wrong. There are 15 residues in the CDR3. Germline V gives CDR1 SEHNR, CDR2 FQNEAQ (reference sequence). The CDR3 loop is CASSLSGQGHYEQFF. Here the CDR3 DNA reads TGTGCCAGCAGCTTATCGGGACAGGGGCACTACGAGCAGTTCTTC.

The gene calls are TRBV28 and TRBJ2-6; D remains ambiguous. The CDR3 extends over 17 amino acids. Germline V gene sequence: CDR1 MDHEN, CDR2 SYDVKM. With 4 bases removed from V and 3 bases from J, the gap between germline ends came to 16 bases. CDR3 residues: CASSWYGLKGGANVLTF. The CDR3 DNA reads TGTGCCAGCAGTTGGTACGGCCTGAAGGGTGGGGCCAACGTCCTGACTTTC.